Presented here are 4 T cell receptor beta chains from one specimen sequenced in a study of beta chain features in type 1 diabetes. Expressed TCRB transcripts were sequenced, since all the RNA that had been isolated was reverse transcribed. Some clones are missing from TCRdb's copy, which holds only in-frame ones; the method was immunoSEQ multiplex PCR. The sample has approximately 150,000 clones, over 9.5% seen once; the top ten hold under 1.5%. Sequencing used naive CD4+ T cells from blood. The receptors here all came from a man aged 18-30 years in good health.

The chain combines TRBV28 with TRBJ1-5; the D is unclear. CDR1 is MDHEN, CDR2 SYDVKM, per germline. V lost 2 bases and J lost 2, with 10 bases in between. The CDR3 loop spans 15 amino acids. CDR3 amino acids: CASSLERVGNQPQHF. CDR3 DNA: TGTGCCAGCAGTTTAGAGCGGGTTGGCAATCAGCCCCAGCATTTT.

V usage is TRBV27 and J usage is TRBJ1-2; D is perhaps TRBD1 (6 bases). The germline V and J ends were trimmed by 1 base and 4 bases, with 13 bases remaining between them. The CDR3 is 15 amino acids. CDR1 is MNHEY and CDR2 is SMNVEV in the germline V gene (reference sequence). The CDR3 region has the DNA TGTGCCAGCAGTTTATTGTCAGGGGCTAGCTATGGCTACACCTTC. Residues: CASSLLSGASYGYTF.

A few counts support this clone. V and J are TRBV11-2 and TRBJ1-6; TRBD1 aligns across 7 bases. J lost 5 bases, V lost 4 bases, and 2 bases had no gene match. Germline-derived CDR1 and CDR2 are SGHAT and FQNNGV. The CDR3 sequence is 14 residues long. CDR3 loop: CASSWDSDNSPLHF. The CDR3 nucleotides read TGTGCCAGCAGCTGGGACAGCGATAATTCACCCCTCCACTTT.

The table lists this clone with a few counts. The chain employs TRBV18 and TRBJ2-7; 9 nucleotides line up with TRBD1. Germline-derived CDR1 and CDR2 are KGHSH and LQKENI. V trimming: 0 bases; J trimming: 4 bases; junction bases outside the gene matches: 1. This CDR3 region has 14 residues. CDR3 sequence (DNA): TGTGCCAGCTCACCACCGGACAGGGGTTACGAGCAGTACTTC. Protein: CASSPPDRGYEQYF. The whole variable domain, remainder taken from reference TRBV18 and TRBJ2-7, is NAGVMQNPRHLVRRRGQEARLRCSPMKGHSHVYWYRQLPEEGLKFMVYLQKENIIDESGMPKERFSAEFPKEGPSILRIQQVVRGDSAAYFCASSPPDRGYEQYFGPGTRLTVT.